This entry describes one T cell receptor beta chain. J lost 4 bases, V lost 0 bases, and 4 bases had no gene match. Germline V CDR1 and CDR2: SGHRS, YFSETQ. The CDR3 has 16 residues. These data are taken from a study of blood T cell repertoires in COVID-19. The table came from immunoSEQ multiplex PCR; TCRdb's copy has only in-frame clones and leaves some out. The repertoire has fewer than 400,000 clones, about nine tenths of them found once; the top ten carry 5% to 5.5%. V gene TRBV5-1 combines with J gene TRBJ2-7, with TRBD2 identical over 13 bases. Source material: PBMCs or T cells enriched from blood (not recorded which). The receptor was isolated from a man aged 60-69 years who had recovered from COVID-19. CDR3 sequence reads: CASSLGTSGSGYEQYF. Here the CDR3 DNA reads TGCGCCAGCAGCTTGGGGACTAGCGGGAGTGGGTACGAGCAGTACTTC.